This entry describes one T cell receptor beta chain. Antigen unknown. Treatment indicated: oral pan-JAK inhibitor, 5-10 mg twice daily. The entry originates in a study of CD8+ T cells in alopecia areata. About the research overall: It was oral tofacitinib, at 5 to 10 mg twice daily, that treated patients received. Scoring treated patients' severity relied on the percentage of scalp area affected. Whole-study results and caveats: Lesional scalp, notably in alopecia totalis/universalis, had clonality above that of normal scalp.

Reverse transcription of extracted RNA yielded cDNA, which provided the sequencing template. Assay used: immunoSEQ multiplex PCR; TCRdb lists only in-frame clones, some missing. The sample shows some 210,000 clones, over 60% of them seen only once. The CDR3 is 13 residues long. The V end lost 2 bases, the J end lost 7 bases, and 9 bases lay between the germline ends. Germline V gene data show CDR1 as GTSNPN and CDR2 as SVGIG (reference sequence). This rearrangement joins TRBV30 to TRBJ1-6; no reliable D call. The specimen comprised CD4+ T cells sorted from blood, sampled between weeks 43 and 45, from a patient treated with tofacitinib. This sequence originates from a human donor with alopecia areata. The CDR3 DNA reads TGTGCCTGGAGTAATGGGGTAAATTCACCCCTCCACTTT. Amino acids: CAWSNGVNSPLHF.